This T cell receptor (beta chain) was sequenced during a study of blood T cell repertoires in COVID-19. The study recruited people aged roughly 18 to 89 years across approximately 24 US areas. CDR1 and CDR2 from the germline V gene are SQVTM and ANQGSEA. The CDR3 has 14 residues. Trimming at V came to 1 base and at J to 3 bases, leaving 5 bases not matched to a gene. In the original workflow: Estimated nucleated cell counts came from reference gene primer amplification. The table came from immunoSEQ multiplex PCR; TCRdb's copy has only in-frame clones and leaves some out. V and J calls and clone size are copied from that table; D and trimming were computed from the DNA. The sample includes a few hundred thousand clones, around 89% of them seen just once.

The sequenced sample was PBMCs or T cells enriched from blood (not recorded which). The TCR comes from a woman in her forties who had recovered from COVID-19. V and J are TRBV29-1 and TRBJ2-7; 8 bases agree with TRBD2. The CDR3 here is CSVEAEAGGYEQYF. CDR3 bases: TGCAGCGTTGAAGCGGAGGCGGGGGGCTACGAGCAGTACTTC.